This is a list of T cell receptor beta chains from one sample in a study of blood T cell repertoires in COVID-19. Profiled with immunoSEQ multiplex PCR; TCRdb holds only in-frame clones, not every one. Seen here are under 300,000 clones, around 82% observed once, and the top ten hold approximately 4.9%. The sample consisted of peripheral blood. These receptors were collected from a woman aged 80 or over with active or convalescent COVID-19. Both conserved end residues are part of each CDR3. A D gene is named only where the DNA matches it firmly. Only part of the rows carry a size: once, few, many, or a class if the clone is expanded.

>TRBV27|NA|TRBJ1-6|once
TGTGCCAGCAAGGGGCAGCCAAATAATTCACCCCTCCACTTT
CASKGQPNNSPLHF
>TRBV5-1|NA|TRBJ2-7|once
TGCGCCAGCAGCGGGGGGGGGCGCGGGGCCGAGCAGTACTTC
CASSGGGRGAEQYF
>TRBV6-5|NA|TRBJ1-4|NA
TGTGCCAGCAGCCGGTCGGGTGAAAAACTGTTTTTT
CASSRSGEKLFF
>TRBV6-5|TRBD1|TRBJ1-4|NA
TGTGCCAGCACCTCCGGGACAGGGGGGAATGAAAAACTGTTTTTT
CASTSGTGGNEKLFF
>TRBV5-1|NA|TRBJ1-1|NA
TGCGCCAGCAGCTTGGGGAGAGAGAACACTGAAGCTTTCTTT
CASSLGRENTEAFF
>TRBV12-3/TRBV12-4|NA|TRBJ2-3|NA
TGTGCCAGCAGTATATCGACAGATACGCAGTATTTT
CASSISTDTQYF
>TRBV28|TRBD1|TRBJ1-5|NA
TGTGCCAGCACAATCCCCGGGACAGGGGGACAGCCCCAGCATTTT
CASTIPGTGGQPQHF
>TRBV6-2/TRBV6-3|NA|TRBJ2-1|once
TGTGCCAGCAGTTACGGCGGGGGCTTCAATGGGCAGTTCTTC
CASSYGGGFNGQFF
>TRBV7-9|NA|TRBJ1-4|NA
TGTGCCAGCACGGCTGGGGGGAGTAATGAAAAACTGTTTTTT
CASTAGGSNEKLFF
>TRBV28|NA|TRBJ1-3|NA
TGTGCCACCCAAGGGACTTTCCCTGGAAACACCATATATTTT
CATQGTFPGNTIYF
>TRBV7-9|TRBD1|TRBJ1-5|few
TGTGCCGTACAAACAGGGGTTTCCGGGCCCCAGCATTTT
CAVQTGVSGPQHF
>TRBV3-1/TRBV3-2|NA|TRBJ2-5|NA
TGTGCCAGCAGCCAAGGCGCACAGGGCCGAGGAGAGACCCAGTACTTC
CASSQGAQGRGETQYF
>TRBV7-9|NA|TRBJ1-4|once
TGTGCCAGCAGCTTATTTGGGGCGGAAAAACTGTTTTTT
CASSLFGAEKLFF
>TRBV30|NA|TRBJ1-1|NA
TGTGCCTGGAGTCCCCAGACACCTGTTCGGAACACTGAAGCTTTCTTT
CAWSPQTPVRNTEAFF
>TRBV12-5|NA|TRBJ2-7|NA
TGTGCTAGTGGTTTGGTAGTCGGGCGGGACGGGGCTTACGAGCAGTACTTC
CASGLVVGRDGAYEQYF
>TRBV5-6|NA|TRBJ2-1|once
TGTGCCAGCAGCTTGGGCCCTAGCTCCTACAATGAGCAGTTCTTC
CASSLGPSSYNEQFF
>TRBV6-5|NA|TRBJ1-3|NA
TGTGCCAGCAGTATCACAGGGTCTGGAAACACCATATATTTT
CASSITGSGNTIYF
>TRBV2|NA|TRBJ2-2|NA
TGTGCCAGCAGTATGGACTGGAACACCGGGGAGCTGTTTTTT
CASSMDWNTGELFF
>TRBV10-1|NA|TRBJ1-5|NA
TGCGCCAGCAGTGACAGGGTCGGCCAGCCCCAGCATTTT
CASSDRVGQPQHF
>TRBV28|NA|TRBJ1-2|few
TGTGCCAGCATTCGAGGTCCTAACTATGGCTACACCTTC
CASIRGPNYGYTF